This T cell receptor beta chain was retrieved from a study of T cell repertoires in cytomegalovirus infection. About the research overall: It was recently identified HLA-C-restricted and well-studied HLA-B-restricted CMV epitopes that the study used. Indicated by public TCR beta signatures were CMV infection and matching HLA type.

Each CDR3 protein gets one entry after TCRdb re-called the reads with MiXCR. The sample records over 120,000 distinct CDR3 sequences, about 32% being singletons. Study conclusions and caveats: In two of eight donors, the top clonotype was HLA-C-restricted CMV-specific. Of the TCR beta families, the public ones yielded a cumulative frequency that identified carriers of CMV plus the relevant HLA.

There are a few counts of this clonotype. The antigen is unknown. The origin of this receptor is a human donor in good health (CMV status not recorded). Some clones in this sample may be carry-over from other donors' samples. The material sequenced was CD8+ T cells from cultured PBMCs, taken from culture after CMV antigen stimulation.

CDR3 nucleotide sequence: TGTGCCAGCAGCTTAGAATTGACAGGGACCTATGGCTACACCTTC. Encoded protein: CASSLELTGTYGYTF. The rearrangement joins TRBV7-6 to TRBJ1-2, with 7 bases fitting TRBD1. The germline CDR1 and CDR2 sequences are SGHVS and FNYEAQ. After removal of 1 base from V and 4 bases from J, the junction contained 6 bases not matched to a gene. The CDR3 is 15 residues long.